A selection of T cell receptor beta chains follows, all from one sample in a study of blood T cell repertoires in COVID-19. Sequencing used immunoSEQ multiplex PCR; TCRdb keeps in-frame clones, though not all of them. The sample has under 250,000 clones, roughly nine tenths seen once. Sequencing was performed on PBMCs or T cells enriched from blood (not recorded which). The receptors come from a woman in her thirties with acute COVID-19. Both conserved end residues are part of each CDR3.

j_gene: TRBJ1-1; v_gene: TRBV15; CDR3aa: CATSTGQPNTEAFF
j_gene: TRBJ2-3; v_gene: TRBV5-6; CDR3aa: CASSLNLAGGDTQYF
j_gene: TRBJ1-1; v_gene: TRBV29-1; CDR3aa: CSVHTGVGTEAFF
j_gene: TRBJ2-1; v_gene: TRBV7-9; CDR3aa: CASSLVPKRGHNEQFF
j_gene: TRBJ2-2; v_gene: TRBV20-1; CDR3aa: CSASLDRTGELFF
j_gene: TRBJ2-3; v_gene: TRBV7-9; CDR3aa: CASSKTRGGRDTQYF
j_gene: TRBJ1-2; v_gene: TRBV29-1; CDR3aa: CSGLEGANYGYTF
j_gene: TRBJ2-3; v_gene: TRBV27; CDR3aa: CASSPATKTAFTDTQYF
j_gene: TRBJ1-2; v_gene: TRBV7-2; CDR3aa: CASSTPNYGYTF
j_gene: TRBJ1-2; v_gene: TRBV5-1; CDR3aa: CASSLGLEGYTF
j_gene: TRBJ2-3; v_gene: TRBV19; CDR3aa: CASKFWGQGSTDTQYF
j_gene: TRBJ1-5; v_gene: TRBV5-1; CDR3aa: CASSLEPGQGNQPQHF
j_gene: TRBJ2-1; v_gene: TRBV25-1; CDR3aa: CASTRSGGNEQFF
j_gene: TRBJ2-2; v_gene: TRBV7-2; CDR3aa: CASSRGGGTGHTGELFF
j_gene: TRBJ1-2; v_gene: TRBV7-9; CDR3aa: CASSPGEYGYGYTF
j_gene: TRBJ2-3; v_gene: TRBV21-1; CDR3aa: CASRTGTSSTDTQYF
j_gene: TRBJ1-5; v_gene: TRBV19; CDR3aa: CASNPGQGSTVHQPQHF
j_gene: TRBJ2-1; v_gene: TRBV4-1; CDR3aa: CASSQATSGVNEQFF
j_gene: TRBJ1-3; v_gene: TRBV5-5; CDR3aa: CASSPTGTTGNTIYF
j_gene: TRBJ1-6; v_gene: TRBV2; CDR3aa: CANPRGLNSPLHF
j_gene: TRBJ2-1; v_gene: TRBV7-2; CDR3aa: CASSSIMGGDLNEQFF
j_gene: TRBJ1-1; v_gene: TRBV21-1; CDR3aa: CASSKVREGVAARNTEAFF
j_gene: TRBJ1-1; v_gene: TRBV9; CDR3aa: CASSVGEGLNTEAFF
j_gene: TRBJ2-7; v_gene: TRBV6-2/TRBV6-3; CDR3aa: CASSYSVGEQYF
j_gene: TRBJ1-6; v_gene: TRBV7-8; CDR3aa: CASSLRIVGQGDSPLHF
j_gene: TRBJ1-1; v_gene: TRBV7-2; CDR3aa: CASSPRVQGWTEAFF
j_gene: TRBJ2-7; v_gene: TRBV7-9; CDR3aa: CASSAGTGRNEQYF
j_gene: TRBJ2-2; v_gene: TRBV11-3; CDR3aa: CASSSFAGELFF
j_gene: TRBJ2-1; v_gene: TRBV2; CDR3aa: CASKPQLAANNEQFF
j_gene: TRBJ1-3; v_gene: TRBV6-5; CDR3aa: CASSYSDRRNTIYF
j_gene: TRBJ1-1; v_gene: TRBV28; CDR3aa: CASSWTGLNTEAFF
j_gene: TRBJ2-1; v_gene: TRBV9; CDR3aa: CASSQRTSGGLNNEQFF
j_gene: TRBJ1-5; v_gene: TRBV7-2; CDR3aa: CASSLDHGGGQPQHF
j_gene: TRBJ2-5; v_gene: TRBV18; CDR3aa: CASSPIRAGETQYF
j_gene: TRBJ1-6; v_gene: TRBV5-1; CDR3aa: CASSAGTGMDSPLHF
j_gene: TRBJ2-5; v_gene: TRBV2; CDR3aa: CASSALGTGTGREETQYF
j_gene: TRBJ1-1; v_gene: TRBV19; CDR3aa: CASSITGGFTEAFF
j_gene: TRBJ2-1; v_gene: TRBV5-1; CDR3aa: CASSLDPSGGANEQFF
j_gene: TRBJ1-1; v_gene: TRBV30; CDR3aa: CAWSIGSAEAFF
j_gene: TRBJ2-1; v_gene: TRBV25-1; CDR3aa: CASSDLGGEHNEQFF
j_gene: TRBJ2-1; v_gene: TRBV9; CDR3aa: CASSLAGGVYNEQFF
j_gene: TRBJ2-3; v_gene: TRBV5-4; CDR3aa: CASSLERGGQVTDTQYF
j_gene: TRBJ1-2; v_gene: TRBV7-2; CDR3aa: CASSLGGANYGYTF
j_gene: TRBJ2-1; v_gene: TRBV25-1; CDR3aa: CASCVRGRDNEQFF
j_gene: TRBJ1-5; v_gene: TRBV5-1; CDR3aa: CASSLDPGQLSNQPQHF
j_gene: TRBJ2-2; v_gene: TRBV4-2; CDR3aa: CASSQEPARTGATGELFF
j_gene: TRBJ1-5; v_gene: TRBV12-5; CDR3aa: CASGPNQPQHF
j_gene: TRBJ1-2; v_gene: TRBV29-1; CDR3aa: CSVGEGGARHYGYTF
j_gene: TRBJ2-3; v_gene: TRBV7-3; CDR3aa: CASSSPGIRREADTQYF
j_gene: TRBJ1-4; v_gene: TRBV28; CDR3aa: CASRSQGEKLFF
j_gene: TRBJ1-1; v_gene: TRBV30; CDR3aa: CAWSDGENTEAFF
j_gene: TRBJ1-1; v_gene: TRBV19; CDR3aa: CASNEPGEAFF
j_gene: TRBJ2-1; v_gene: TRBV5-1; CDR3aa: CASSLVTGIYNEQFF
j_gene: TRBJ1-4; v_gene: TRBV18; CDR3aa: CASSPTPGGTNEKLFF
j_gene: TRBJ1-1; v_gene: TRBV24-1; CDR3aa: CATSAGDTEAFF